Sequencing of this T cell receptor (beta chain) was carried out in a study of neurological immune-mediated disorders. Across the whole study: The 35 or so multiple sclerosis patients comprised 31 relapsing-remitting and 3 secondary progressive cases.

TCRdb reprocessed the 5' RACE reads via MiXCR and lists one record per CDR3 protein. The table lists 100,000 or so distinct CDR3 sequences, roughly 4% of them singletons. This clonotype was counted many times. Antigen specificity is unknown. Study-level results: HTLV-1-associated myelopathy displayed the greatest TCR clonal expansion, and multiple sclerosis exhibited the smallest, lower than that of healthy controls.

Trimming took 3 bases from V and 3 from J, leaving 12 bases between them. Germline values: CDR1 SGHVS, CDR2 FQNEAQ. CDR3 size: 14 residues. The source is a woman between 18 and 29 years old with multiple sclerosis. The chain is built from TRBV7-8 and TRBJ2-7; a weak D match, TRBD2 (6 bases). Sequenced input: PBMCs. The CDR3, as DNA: TGTGCCAGCAGCTTCTCGGGACTTGGCTACGAGCAGTACTTC. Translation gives CASSFSGLGYEQYF.